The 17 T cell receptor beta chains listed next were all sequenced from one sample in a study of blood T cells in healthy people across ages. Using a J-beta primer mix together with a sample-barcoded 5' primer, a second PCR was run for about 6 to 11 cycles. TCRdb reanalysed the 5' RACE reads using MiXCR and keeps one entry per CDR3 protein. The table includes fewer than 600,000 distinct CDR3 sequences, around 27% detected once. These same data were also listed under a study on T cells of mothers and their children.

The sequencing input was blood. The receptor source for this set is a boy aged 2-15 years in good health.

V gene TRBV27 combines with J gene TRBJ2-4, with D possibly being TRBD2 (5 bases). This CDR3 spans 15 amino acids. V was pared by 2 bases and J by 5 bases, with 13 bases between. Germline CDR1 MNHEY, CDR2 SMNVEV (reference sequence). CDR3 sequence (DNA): TGTGCCAGCAGTTTAGCAGCGGAGTGGCAAAACATTCAGTACTTC. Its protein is CASSLAAEWQNIQYF.

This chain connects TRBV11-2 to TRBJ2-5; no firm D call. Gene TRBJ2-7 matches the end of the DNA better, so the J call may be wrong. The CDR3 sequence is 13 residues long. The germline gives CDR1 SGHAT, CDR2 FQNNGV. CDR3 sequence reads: CASSPRWPYEQYF. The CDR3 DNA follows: TGTGCCAGCAGCCCCCGATGGCCCTACGAGCAGTACTTC.

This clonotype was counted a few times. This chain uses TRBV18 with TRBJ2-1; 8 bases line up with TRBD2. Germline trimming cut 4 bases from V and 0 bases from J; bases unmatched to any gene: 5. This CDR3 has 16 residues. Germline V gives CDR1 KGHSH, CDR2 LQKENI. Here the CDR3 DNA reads TGTGCCAGCTCACGGAGCGGGGGTAGCTCCTACAATGAGCAGTTCTTC. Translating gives CASSRSGGSSYNEQFF.

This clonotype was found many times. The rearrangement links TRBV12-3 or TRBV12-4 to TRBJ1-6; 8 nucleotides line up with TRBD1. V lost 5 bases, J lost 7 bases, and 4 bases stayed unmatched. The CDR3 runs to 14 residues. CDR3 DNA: TGTGCCAGCAGTCCGGACAGGGCAAATTCACCCCTCCACTTT. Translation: CASSPDRANSPLHF.

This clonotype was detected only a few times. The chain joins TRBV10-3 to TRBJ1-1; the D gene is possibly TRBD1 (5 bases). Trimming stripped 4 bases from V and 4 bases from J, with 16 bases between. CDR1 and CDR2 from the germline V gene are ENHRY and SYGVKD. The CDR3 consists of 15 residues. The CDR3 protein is CAISVAQGRGTEAFF. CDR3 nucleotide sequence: TGTGCCATCAGTGTCGCGCAGGGCCGTGGCACTGAAGCTTTCTTT.

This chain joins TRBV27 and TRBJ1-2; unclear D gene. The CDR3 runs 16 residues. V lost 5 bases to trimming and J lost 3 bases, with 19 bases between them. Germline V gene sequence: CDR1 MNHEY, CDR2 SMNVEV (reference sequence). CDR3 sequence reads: CASSPSSSGLHYGYTF. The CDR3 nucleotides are TGTGCCAGCAGTCCATCGTCGAGCGGGCTCCACTATGGCTACACCTTC.

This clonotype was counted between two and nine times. The CDR3 region has the DNA TGTGCCAGCAGCCCATTCGGTCGAACCTACAATGAGCAGTTCTTC. Protein sequence: CASSPFGRTYNEQFF. The V call is TRBV14, the J call TRBJ2-1; no definite D call. V lost 4 bases, J lost 2 bases, and 12 bases lay in between. The CDR3 is made up of 15 amino acids. CDR1 and CDR2 (germline): SGHDN, FVKESK.

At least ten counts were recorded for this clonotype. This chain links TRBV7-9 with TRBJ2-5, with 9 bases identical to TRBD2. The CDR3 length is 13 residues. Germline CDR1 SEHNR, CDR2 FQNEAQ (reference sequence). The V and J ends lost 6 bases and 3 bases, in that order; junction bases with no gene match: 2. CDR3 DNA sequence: TGTGCCAGCAGGCGGGGGGGCGAAGAGACCCAGTACTTC. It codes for CASRRGGEETQYF.

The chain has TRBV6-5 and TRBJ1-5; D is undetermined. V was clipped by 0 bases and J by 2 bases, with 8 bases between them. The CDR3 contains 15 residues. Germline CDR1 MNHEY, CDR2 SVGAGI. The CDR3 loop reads CASSYSSGGNQPQHF. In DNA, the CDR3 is TGTGCCAGCAGTTACTCGAGTGGGGGCAATCAGCCCCAGCATTTT.

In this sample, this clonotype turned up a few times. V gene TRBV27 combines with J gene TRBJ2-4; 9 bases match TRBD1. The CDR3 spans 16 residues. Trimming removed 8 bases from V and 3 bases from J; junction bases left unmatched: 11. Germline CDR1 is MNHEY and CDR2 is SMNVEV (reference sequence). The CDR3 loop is CASRSGPTGGKNIQYF. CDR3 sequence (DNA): TGTGCCAGCCGCTCCGGTCCGACAGGGGGCAAAAACATTCAGTACTTC.

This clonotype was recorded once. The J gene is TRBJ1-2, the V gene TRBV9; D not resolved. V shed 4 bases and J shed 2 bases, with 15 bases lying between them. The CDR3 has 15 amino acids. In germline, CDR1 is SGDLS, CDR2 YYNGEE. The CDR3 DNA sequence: TGTGCCAGCAGCCCCGGTTTCACGGACAACTATGGCTACACCTTC. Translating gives CASSPGFTDNYGYTF.

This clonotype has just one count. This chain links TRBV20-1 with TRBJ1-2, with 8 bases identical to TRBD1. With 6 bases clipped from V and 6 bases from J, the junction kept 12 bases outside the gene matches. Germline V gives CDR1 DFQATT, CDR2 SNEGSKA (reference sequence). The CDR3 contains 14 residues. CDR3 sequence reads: CSAIRTDRDHGYTF. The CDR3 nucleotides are TGCAGTGCGATCAGAACGGACAGGGACCATGGCTACACCTTC.

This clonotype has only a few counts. CDR3 nucleotide sequence: TGCAGTGCTATCAGGGGGGAAGGCTACACCTTC. The encoded protein is CSAIRGEGYTF. The chain couples TRBV20-1 to TRBJ1-2; TRBD1 agrees at 7 bases. This CDR3 is 11 amino acids long. CDR1 DFQATT and CDR2 SNEGSKA come from the germline V gene (reference sequence). Unmatched junction bases numbered 4, after V lost 4 bases and J lost 8 bases.

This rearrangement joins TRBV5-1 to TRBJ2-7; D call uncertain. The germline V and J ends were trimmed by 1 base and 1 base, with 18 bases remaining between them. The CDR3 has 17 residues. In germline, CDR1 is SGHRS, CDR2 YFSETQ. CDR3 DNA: TGCGCCAGCAGCTTGTGTCGCTCGCGATTTTGGTCCTACGAGCAGTACTTC. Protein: CASSLCRSRFWSYEQYF. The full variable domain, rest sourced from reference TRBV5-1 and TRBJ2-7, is KAGVTQTPRYLIKTRGQQVTLSCSPISGHRSVSWYQQTPGQGLQFLFEYFSETQRNKGNFPGRFSGRQFSNSRSEMNVSTLELGDSALYLCASSLCRSRFWSYEQYFGPGTRLTVT.

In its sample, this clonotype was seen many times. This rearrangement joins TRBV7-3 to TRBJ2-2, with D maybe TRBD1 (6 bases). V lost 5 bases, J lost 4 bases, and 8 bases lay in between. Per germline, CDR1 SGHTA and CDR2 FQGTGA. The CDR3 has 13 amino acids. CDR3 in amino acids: CASSPGVTGELFF. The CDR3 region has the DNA TGTGCCAGCAGCCCAGGGGTCACCGGGGAGCTGTTTTTT.

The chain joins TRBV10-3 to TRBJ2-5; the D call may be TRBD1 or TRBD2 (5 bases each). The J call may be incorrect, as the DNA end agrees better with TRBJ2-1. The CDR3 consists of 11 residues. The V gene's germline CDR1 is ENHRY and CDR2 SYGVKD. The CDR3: CAIRGESEQFF. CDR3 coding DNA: TGTGCCATCAGAGGGGAGAGTGAGCAGTTCTTC.

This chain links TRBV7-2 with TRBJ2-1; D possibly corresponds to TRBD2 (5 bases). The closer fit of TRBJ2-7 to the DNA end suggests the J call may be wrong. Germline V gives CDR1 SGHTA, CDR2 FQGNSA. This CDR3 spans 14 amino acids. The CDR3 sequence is CASSPPGRYYEQYF. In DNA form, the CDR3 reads TGTGCCAGCAGCCCTCCGGGAAGATACTACGAGCAGTACTTC.